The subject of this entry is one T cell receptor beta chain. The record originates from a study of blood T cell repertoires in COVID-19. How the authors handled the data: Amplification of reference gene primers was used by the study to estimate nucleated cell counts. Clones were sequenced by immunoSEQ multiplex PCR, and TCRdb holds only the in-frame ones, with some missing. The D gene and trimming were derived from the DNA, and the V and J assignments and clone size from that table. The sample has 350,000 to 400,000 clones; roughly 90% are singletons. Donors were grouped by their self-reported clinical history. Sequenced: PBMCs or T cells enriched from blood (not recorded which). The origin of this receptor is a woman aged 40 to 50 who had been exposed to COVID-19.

The DNA for the CDR3 is TGTGCCAGCAGCTCCCCAGTGACTAGCGGGAGCATATACGAGCAGTACTTC. It encodes CASSSPVTSGSIYEQYF. The chain couples TRBV13 to TRBJ2-7; 12 bases are a match to TRBD2. The trim removed 4 bases at V and 4 bases at J, leaving 11 bases unmatched. CDR3 length equals 17 residues. Germline V gene lookup returns CDR1 PRHDT and CDR2 FYEKMQ (reference sequence).